This TCR beta chain was sequenced in a study of shared clonotypes between healthy human individuals (dated by TCRdb to 2018 to 2020). Study-level background: The cohort comprised a couple of women and three men aged 18 to 49 years. For each donor, CD4 naive and CD4 memory were each given three plates, CD8 naive was given two plates, and CD8 memory was given one plate. To estimate repertoire size and how much clonotype sharing occurs between individuals, the study deeply sequenced the blood TCR repertoires of five healthy adults. Libraries were prepared and TCR repertoires were sequenced by different laboratories using diverse techniques, in order to increase sequencing depth and limit assay-specific biases. Each donor's leukapheresis produced roughly between roughly 0.85 and 9.5 billion PBMCs.

Donors were healthy HIV-negative adults with no recently reported acute infections or vaccinations. Every donor was a Caucasian adult residing in Nashville, Tennessee, USA. CD4+ T cells were enriched by magnetic negative selection, after which naive cells were positively selected on CD45RA and the negative fraction was taken as the memory subset. After blood collection by leukapheresis, PBMCs were isolated using Ficoll-Histopaque density gradient centrifugation and then cryopreserved in the vapor phase of liquid nitrogen. Analytical flow cytometry was used to check the purity and quantity of every magnetically sorted T cell population. Genomic DNA was isolated from every sorted fraction and measured by UV absorbance on a Nanodrop 2000c. To note about this clone: No antigen is known for it. Nothing much larger sits one base from this clone, and base qualities are not available. This specimen includes other DNA sequences encoding the same CDR3.

Taken from the germline V gene, the CDR1 and CDR2 loops are SGHRS and YFSETQ. V sheds 2 bases and J sheds 5 bases, leaving 8 bases between their ends. The CDR3 sequence holds 13 residues, the cysteine and phenylalanine included. CDR3 DNA is the only sequence kept; it has 39 bases, read in frame from the first base. General findings and caveats noted by the study authors: Because the study included only a small number of donors, the genetic and exposure-history diversity represented was limited. Pairwise subsampling led to the expectation that sequencing depth would affect the degree of clonotype sharing among donors. Sampling was restricted to blood, and TCR repertoires in tissues likely differ from the TCR repertoires found in blood. Higher generation probabilities were observed for clonotypes shared by all four sorted-subset donors than for non-shared clonotypes. Rarefaction of sorted-subset datasets indicated incomplete sequencing despite the large sequencing depth. Across four donors, approximately 5% of naive CD4, roughly 3.3% of naive CD8, under 2.5% of memory CD4, and 0.4% to 0.45% of memory CD8 clonotypes were shared. Larger estimated clonotype richness was generally found for naive subsets than for memory subsets.

Using the deep immunoSEQ assay, TCR CDR3 regions were amplified from genomic DNA by multiplex PCR. Genomic DNA extracted from each cell subset was distributed evenly over all wells of several immunoSEQ 96-well plates, and each plate served as one replicate. Each replicate PCR for sorted subsets received about 220 ng genomic DNA, equal to about 30,000 T cell genomes. The purified libraries were quantified using a Qubit 3.0 fluorometer, sized with a Bioanalyzer 2100, and then quantified again using the KAPA Library Quantification kit. Every immunoSEQ 96-well plate was sequenced on a dedicated single-read 150-cycle Illumina NextSeq 550 flow cell. From the authors' description of their analysis: The immunoSEQ output contained only junctional sequences without quality scores, so filtering could not match that applied to full-length reads. To assign V/J genes and CDR3, sequences were annotated using PyIR, a Python wrapper for IgBLAST v1.9, with IMGT germline references. Any read was removed if the V/J assignment was weak (E-value above 1e-6), the CDR3 was missing, or the read contained stop codons, out-of-frame junctions, or ambiguous translated residues. V3J clonotypes were defined as sequences sharing an identical inferred V gene, J gene, and CDR3 amino acid sequence. Percentage overlap between repertoires was computed as shared unique clonotypes divided by the size of the smaller repertoire. Repertoire richness was assessed with RTK rarefaction, the Chao1 estimator, and Recon v2.1 estimates of unobserved clonotypes. For all TCRbeta clonotypes obtained by the gDNA method from several donors, generation probabilities were computed with OLGA. TCRdb's version of the immuneACCESS table is confined to in-frame rearrangements and falls short of the full clone set. An unresolved V gene accounts for under half of the shortfall where checked; the remainder is of unknown origin. The V and J calls and clone size were taken over from that table, and D and trimming were inferred from the DNA. The sample data list approximately 2.1 million clones, and about 92% of these were observed just once. Around 0.4% of the sample is taken by the ten largest.

The receptor's source is a man younger than 30 in good health. Some clones in this sample may be carry-over from other donors' samples. Sequenced material: naive CD4+ T cells from PBMCs. What the cell subset or site label conveys for this sample: CD45RA+ positively selected. The sequence is built from TRBV5-1 and TRBJ2-1; possibly the D gene is TRBD1, per 5 matching bases. The CDR3 sequence is CASSFQGDNEQFF. The base sequence is TGCGCCAGCAGCTTCCAGGGTGACAATGAGCAGTTCTTC.